This TCR beta chain was documented in a study of cytomegalovirus exposure and HLA in healthy donors. Findings and caveats of the study: In a later analysis, productive TCRs from donors in an Asian-associated ancestry cluster reportedly carried fewer N-insertions than the cohort mean.

PCR primers comprised 60 Vbeta and 13 Jbeta primers. Original methodology: Unique TCR beta chains numbered roughly 84 million in a later analysis, with roughly 10 million shared. Clones were sequenced by immunoSEQ multiplex PCR, and TCRdb holds only the in-frame ones, with some missing. From that table come the V and J calls and clone size; the DNA was used to work out D and trimming. The top ten clones hold roughly a tenth of a sample with roughly 150,000 clones, about two thirds of them seen once. Healthy people donating bone marrow made up the donors. With regard to this clone: Its antigen remains unidentified.

The germline V gene has CDR1 MGHRA and CDR2 YSYEKL. V was pared by 4 bases and J by 0 bases, with 16 bases between. The CDR3 contains 16 residues. The source is a man aged 25-45 years in good health and CMV-seropositive. The chain combines TRBV4-1 with TRBJ2-7; perhaps TRBD2 as D (5 bases). The source material was PBMCs. The CDR3 coding sequence is TGCGCCAGCAGCCTCCAAGACCGGGGTAGCTCCTACGAGCAGTACTTC. Amino acid sequence: CASSLQDRGSSYEQYF.